The 5 T cell receptor beta chains below all came from one sample that was sequenced in a study of identical twins. TCRdb re-derived calls from the 5' RACE reads in MiXCR, one entry per CDR3 protein. The sample lists a few hundred thousand distinct CDR3 sequences, approximately 8.8% seen once, with more than 8% in the top ten. Source material: naive T cells sorted from blood. All receptors come from a woman in her forties or fifties in good health.

The chain employs TRBV5-1 and TRBJ2-1; 11 nucleotides align to TRBD2. The CDR3 contains 16 residues. The germline CDR1 and CDR2 sequences are SGHRS and YFSETQ. V shed 4 bases and J 9 bases; nucleotides not matched to a gene: 12. CDR3 in amino acids: CASSPRSLAGVGEQFF. CDR3 DNA: TGCGCCAGCAGCCCCCGGTCACTAGCGGGAGTAGGTGAGCAGTTCTTC.

About this clonotype: A much larger clonotype is one base distant, so this may be a read error. This chain uses TRBV27 with TRBJ2-2; 7 bases line up with TRBD1. CDR3 size: 12 residues. Germline CDR1 is MNHEY and CDR2 is SMNVEV (reference sequence). J gave up 6 bases and V 6 bases, and 1 base lay outside the gene matches. The DNA of the CDR3 is TGTGCCAGCAGCACAGGGGCCGGGGAGCTGTTTTTT. This translates into CASSTGAGELFF.

This clonotype was observed a single time. V and J are TRBV7-3 and TRBJ2-3; 7 positions agree with TRBD1. Trimming removed 2 bases from V and 3 bases from J; junction bases left unmatched: 5. The CDR3 is made up of 15 amino acids. Per germline, CDR1 SGHTA and CDR2 FQGTGA. DNA for the CDR3: TGTGCCAGCAGCTTATTGGGACAGTCGACAGATACGCAGTATTTT. Amino acid sequence: CASSLLGQSTDTQYF.

This clonotype was seen at least ten times. The chain employs TRBV29-1 and TRBJ2-3, with 8 bases aligning to TRBD2. Germline CDR1 reads SQVTM; CDR2 reads ANQGSEA. This CDR3 has 15 residues. V lost 5 bases, J lost 6 bases, and 13 bases stayed unmatched. The CDR3 loop is CSVRGGGLPSDTQYF. The CDR3 coding sequence is TGCAGCGTTCGGGGGGGCGGCCTCCCTTCGGATACGCAGTATTTT.

V gene TRBV29-1 combines with J gene TRBJ1-2, with D hard to call. CDR1 SQVTM and CDR2 ANQGSEA come from the germline V gene. The CDR3 length is 13 residues. V was shortened by 2 bases and J by 4 bases, with 11 bases between the two germline ends. The CDR3 here is CSVESAGSYGYTF. In DNA, the CDR3 is TGCAGCGTTGAAAGCGCCGGTTCCTATGGCTACACCTTC.